These T cell receptor beta chains were read from a single sample in a study of blood T cell repertoires in COVID-19. Profiling relied on immunoSEQ multiplex PCR, and the TCRdb table lists in-frame clones only, not all of them. The sample has approximately 300,000 clones, more than 85% seen once. Material for sequencing was PBMCs or T cells enriched from blood (not recorded which). These receptors originate from a woman in her twenties or thirties who had recovered from COVID-19. The CDR3 runs from the conserved cysteine through the conserved F or W. The order of the fields is clone size, D gene, J gene, V gene, CDR3 protein, CDR3 DNA. D genes are given only for firm matches. Clone size appears in some rows only: once, few, many, or a class for an expanded clone.

>-|-|TRBJ1-5|TRBV28
CASSQTTGRGQPQHF
TGTGCCAGCAGCCAAACTACAGGGAGGGGACAGCCCCAGCATTTT
>-|-|TRBJ1-2|TRBV10-2
CASSEWTERGYTF
TGCGCCAGCAGTGAATGGACAGAGAGAGGCTACACCTTC
>few|-|TRBJ2-3|TRBV30
CAWSLAITDTQYF
TGTGCCTGGAGTCTAGCGATCACAGATACGCAGTATTTT
>-|-|TRBJ2-7|TRBV3-1/TRBV3-2
CASSQARDEQYF
TGTGCCAGCAGCCAAGCCAGGGACGAGCAGTACTTC
>-|-|TRBJ1-6|TRBV5-1
CASSLVPGYSPLHF
TGCGCCAGCAGCTTGGTACCAGGGTACTCACCCCTCCACTTT
>-|TRBD1|TRBJ2-2|TRBV7-2
CASRPALGQGVGELFF
TGTGCCAGCAGACCCGCGCTAGGGCAGGGGGTGGGGGAGCTGTTTTTT
>-|-|TRBJ2-2|TRBV7-2
CASNLMGGGELFF
TGTGCCAGCAACTTAATGGGGGGCGGGGAGCTGTTTTTT
>few|-|TRBJ1-5|TRBV2
CASLERFGGQPQHF
TGTGCCAGCCTAGAGAGGTTCGGGGGGCAGCCCCAGCATTTT
>-|-|TRBJ1-3|TRBV9
CASSEGGFTGNTIYF
TGTGCCAGCAGCGAGGGGGGGTTCACCGGAAACACCATATATTTT
>-|TRBD1|TRBJ2-7|TRBV19
CASSIRTGDYEQYF
TGTGCCAGTAGTATCCGGACAGGGGATTACGAGCAGTACTTC
>-|TRBD2|TRBJ2-5|TRBV28
CASSAGGPRETQYF
TGTGCCAGCAGCGCGGGAGGGCCGAGGGAGACCCAGTACTTC
>once|-|TRBJ1-4|TRBV6-5
CASAGGVEGKLFF
TGTGCCAGCGCGGGCGGGGTGGAGGGAAAACTGTTTTTT
>-|-|TRBJ2-1|TRBV24-1
CATSDLAGVRSYNEQFF
TGTGCCACCAGTGATTTAGCAGGGGTGAGAAGCTACAATGAGCAGTTCTTC
>-|TRBD2|TRBJ2-7|TRBV27
CASEGGPFYEQYF
TGTGCCAGCGAGGGAGGGCCTTTCTACGAGCAGTACTTC
>-|-|TRBJ2-6|TRBV18
CASSARQISGANVLTF
TGTGCCAGCTCGGCAAGACAGATCTCTGGGGCCAACGTCCTGACTTTC